One sample yielded the 32 T cell receptor beta chains listed below, sequenced in a study of OX40 agonist ivuxolimab in advanced cancers. The repertoire was sequenced with immunoSEQ multiplex PCR; TCRdb's copy has only in-frame clones and lacks some. In the table there are tens of thousands of clones, 65% to 90% of which are singletons. This specimen consisted of CD4+ or CD8+ T cells sorted from blood, obtained in a trial of the OX40 agonist ivuxolimab. The receptors shown here come from an adult with an advanced solid tumor such as melanoma, head and neck, liver or kidney cancer.

This chain joins TRBV6-5 and TRBJ2-7, with 10 bases lining up with TRBD1. In germline, CDR1 is MNHEY, CDR2 SVGAGI. V was clipped by 7 bases and J by 6 bases; unmatched bases: 3. The CDR3 length is 12 residues. CDR3: CASTGTGVEQYF. The DNA of the CDR3 is TGTGCCAGCACCGGGACAGGGGTCGAGCAGTACTTC.

The rearrangement uses TRBV9 and TRBJ2-1; D is unclear. The CDR3 has 13 amino acids. CDR1 SGDLS and CDR2 YYNGEE come from the germline V gene. Trimming removed 0 bases from V and 7 bases from J, with 8 bases in between. The CDR3 DNA sequence: TGTGCCAGCAGCGTAGAATCACGAAATGAGCAGTTCTTC. It codes for CASSVESRNEQFF.

The rearrangement joins TRBV6-5 to TRBJ1-6; D is unresolved. CDR3 length: 12 amino acids. V was cut by 0 bases and J by 10 bases, with 4 bases left in between. The V gene's germline CDR1 is MNHEY and CDR2 SVGAGI. The CDR3 nucleotides are TGTGCCAGCAGTTACTCGAACTCACCCCTCCACTTT. Translating gives CASSYSNSPLHF.

The chain combines TRBV7-2 with TRBJ2-1; D is tentatively TRBD1 or TRBD2 (5 bases each). V was shortened by 3 bases and J by 0 bases, with 12 bases between the two germline ends. The length of the CDR3 is 16 residues. Germline CDR1 is SGHTA and CDR2 is FQGNSA. DNA of the CDR3: TGTGCCAGCAGCTTCCAGGGAGAAGCCTCCTACAATGAGCAGTTCTTC. It yields the protein CASSFQGEASYNEQFF. Complete variable domain (other parts from reference TRBV7-2 and TRBJ2-1): GAGVSQSPSNKVTEKGKDVELRCDPISGHTALYWYRQSLGQGLEFLIYFQGNSAPDKSGLPSDRFSAERTGGSVSTLTIQRTQQEDSAVYLCASSFQGEASYNEQFFGPGTRLTVL.

The genes are TRBV9 and TRBJ1-6, with 7 bases fitting TRBD1. The CDR3 consists of 18 residues. Germline lookup yields CDR1 SGDLS and CDR2 YYNGEE. J lost 8 bases, V lost 3 bases, and 17 bases had no gene match. Here the CDR3 reads CASSAQMGTAGGYSPLHF. CDR3 nucleotides: TGTGCCAGCAGCGCCCAAATGGGGACAGCGGGAGGGTATTCACCCCTCCACTTT.

This chain uses TRBV2 with TRBJ1-4, with 8 positions matching TRBD1. The J segment lost 8 bases and the V segment lost 5 bases, leaving 19 bases of the junction unmatched. CDR3 length: 18 amino acids. The germline gives CDR1 SNHLY, CDR2 FYNNEI. CDR3 sequence (DNA): TGTGCCAGCAGTTCCCTTCGGGACAGGTCGGGGGTAAAGGAAAAACTGTTTTTT. It encodes CASSSLRDRSGVKEKLFF.

The V gene is TRBV2, the J gene TRBJ2-3; the D gene could be TRBD1 or TRBD2 (5 bases each). The V gene lost 4 bases and the J gene lost 3 bases, with 14 bases spanning the gap. This CDR3 is built from 15 residues. Per the germline V gene, CDR1 is SNHLY and CDR2 is FYNNEI. CDR3 region: CASSVPGRRTDTQYF. The CDR3 DNA reads TGTGCCAGCAGTGTGCCGGGACGGAGAACAGATACGCAGTATTTT. Full variable domain (missing parts from reference TRBV2 and TRBJ2-3): EPEVTQTPSHQVTQMGQEVILRCVPISNHLYFYWYRQILGQKVEFLVSFYNNEISEKSEIFDDQFSVERPDGSNFTLKIRSTKLEDSAMYFCASSVPGRRTDTQYFGPGTRLTVL.

The rearrangement links TRBV7-9 to TRBJ2-5; D possibly matches TRBD1 or TRBD2 (6 bases each). The CDR3 runs to 15 residues. V was shortened by 5 bases and J by 5 bases, with 18 bases between the two germline ends. The germline gives CDR1 SEHNR, CDR2 FQNEAQ (reference sequence). The CDR3 spells CASSPPLPGAETQYF. The CDR3 DNA sequence: TGTGCCAGCAGCCCGCCCCTCCCGGGGGCGGAGACCCAGTACTTC.

The table lists this clone with a count of one. The CDR3 DNA follows: TGCAGCGTTGACGGCGGGCAAAGTTATGGCTACACCTTC. Translated: CSVDGGQSYGYTF. The chain employs TRBV29-1 and TRBJ1-2, with D hard to call. Deletions cut 3 bases from V and 5 bases from J, with 13 bases between. The CDR3 is 13 amino acids. The V gene's germline CDR1 is SQVTM and CDR2 ANQGSEA.

The V call is TRBV18, the J call TRBJ2-3, with TRBD2 identical over 7 bases. Losses at the gene ends were 3 bases for V and 2 bases for J; bases not matched to a gene: 8. The CDR3 contains 16 residues. In germline, CDR1 is KGHSH, CDR2 LQKENI. CDR3 nucleotides: TGTGCCAGCTCACCCGGGACTACAGTAATCACAGATACGCAGTATTTT. It yields the protein CASSPGTTVITDTQYF.

There are a few counts of this clone. This chain joins TRBV5-1 and TRBJ2-1; 7 positions match TRBD1. Trimming took 3 bases from V and 4 from J; bases not matched to a gene: 1. Looked up from germline, CDR1 is SGHRS and CDR2 is YFSETQ. The CDR3 length is 13 residues. CDR3 sequence (DNA): TGCGCCAGCAGCTCAGGGGGATACAATGAGCAGTTCTTC. It translates to CASSSGGYNEQFF.

The CDR3 protein is CASSPGSRRNYGYTF. In DNA, the CDR3 is TGTGCCAGCAGTCCAGGCTCCAGGAGAAACTATGGCTACACCTTC. The chain carries TRBV27 and TRBJ1-2; D uncertain. The length of the CDR3 is 15 residues. CDR1 and CDR2 (germline): MNHEY, SMNVEV (reference sequence). The V end was cut by 5 bases, the J end by 2 bases, with 15 bases between.

The chain carries TRBV18 and TRBJ1-4, with D possibly matching TRBD1 (6 bases). V lost 3 bases to trimming and J lost 7 bases, with 18 bases between them. The CDR3 sequence is 16 residues long. The germline CDR1 and CDR2 sequences are KGHSH and LQKENI. CDR3 in amino acids: CASSPQNRAGVEKLFF. CDR3 DNA sequence: TGTGCCAGCTCACCGCAAAACAGGGCGGGAGTTGAAAAACTGTTTTTT.

The CDR3 bases are TGTGCCAGCAGCTCAGGACAGGGGTACTATGGCTACACCTTC. Protein product: CASSSGQGYYGYTF. The chain links TRBV5-4 to TRBJ1-2; TRBD1 agrees at 9 bases. The CDR3 contains 14 residues. The germline V gene has CDR1 SGHNT and CDR2 YYREEE (reference sequence). The trim removed 3 bases at V and 3 bases at J, leaving 3 bases unmatched. Full variable domain (rest looked up from reference TRBV5-4 and TRBJ1-2): ETGVTQSPTHLIKTRGQQVTLRCSSQSGHNTVSWYQQALGQGPQFIFQYYREEENGRGNFPPRFSGLQFPNYSSELNVNALELDDSALYLCASSSGQGYYGYTFGSGTRLTVV.

In DNA, the CDR3 is TGCAGCGTCGGAAGCCCGAACTATGGCTACACCTTC. Its translation is CSVGSPNYGYTF. The chain couples TRBV29-1 to TRBJ1-2; D gene ambiguous. Germline V CDR1 and CDR2: SQVTM, ANQGSEA. V shed 6 bases and J shed 2 bases, with 10 bases lying between them. The CDR3 length is 12 residues.

The chain combines TRBV4-1 with TRBJ2-3; perhaps TRBD2 as D (6 bases). The V end lost 0 bases, the J end lost 4 bases, and 11 bases lay between the germline ends. CDR1 is MGHRA, CDR2 YSYEKL, per germline. The CDR3 is 15 residues long. CDR3: CASSQDVSGSDTQYF. The CDR3 DNA is TGCGCCAGCAGCCAAGATGTTAGCGGCTCAGATACGCAGTATTTT.

V usage is TRBV7-9 and J usage is TRBJ2-1; the D gene is possibly TRBD2 (6 bases). V was trimmed by 3 bases and J by 8 bases, leaving 17 bases between them. Germline assignment: CDR1 SEHNR and CDR2 FQNEAQ (reference sequence). The CDR3 consists of 15 residues. This chain's CDR3 is CASSLGRGPLDEQFF. The CDR3, as DNA: TGTGCCAGCAGCTTGGGGCGGGGCCCCCTCGATGAGCAGTTCTTC.

The chain recombines TRBV10-3 with TRBJ2-3, with 7 positions matching TRBD1. Germline-derived CDR1 and CDR2 are ENHRY and SYGVKD. The CDR3 runs 14 residues. The V and J ends lost 7 bases and 3 bases, in that order; junction bases with no gene match: 7. CDR3 nucleotides: TGTGCCATCAAGGGACAGTCCGGGACAGATACGCAGTATTTT. Encoded protein: CAIKGQSGTDTQYF.

This clone was seen just once. The chain recombines TRBV6-5 with TRBJ2-2; 11 bases align to TRBD2. CDR1 and CDR2 (germline): MNHEY, SVGAGI. The CDR3 length is 16 residues. V lost 2 bases to trimming and J lost 7 bases; unmatched junction nucleotides: 6. The CDR3 nucleotides are TGTGCCAGCAGTTACGGGCTAGCGGGGGGTGTCGGGGAGCTGTTTTTT. Protein sequence: CASSYGLAGGVGELFF.

This sequence joins TRBV4-1 and TRBJ1-1; 12 nucleotides match TRBD1. Germline V gene sequence: CDR1 MGHRA, CDR2 YSYEKL. The CDR3 contains 16 residues. J was trimmed by 6 bases and V by 4 bases; bases with no gene match: 9. The CDR3 DNA sequence: TGCGCCAGCAGCCCGGGACAGGGGGCAAAATCAGCTGAAGCTTTCTTT. It encodes CASSPGQGAKSAEAFF.

The V call is TRBV13, the J call TRBJ2-7; 9 bases map to TRBD1. The CDR3 spans 13 residues. Germline assignment: CDR1 PRHDT and CDR2 FYEKMQ (reference sequence). Trimming at V came to 8 bases and at J to 2 bases, leaving 4 bases not matched to a gene. CDR3 sequence (DNA): TGTGCCAGCCAGGACAGGGGAGCCTACGAGCAGTACTTC. This encodes CASQDRGAYEQYF.

Only one count was recorded for this clone. The chain links TRBV11-2 to TRBJ1-1, with 7 bases fitting TRBD1. Germline loops: CDR1 SGHAT, CDR2 FQNNGV. V lost 1 base to trimming and J lost 5 bases; unmatched junction nucleotides: 4. The CDR3 is 14 residues long. In DNA form, the CDR3 reads TGTGCCAGCAGCTTAGTCAGGGGGGGGACTGAAGCTTTCTTT. Translated: CASSLVRGGTEAFF. The variable domain in full, completed from reference TRBV11-2 and TRBJ1-1, reads EAGVAQSPRYKIIEKRQSVAFWCNPISGHATLYWYQQILGQGPKLLIQFQNNGVVDDSQLPKDRFSAERLKGVDSTLKIQPAKLEDSAVYLCASSLVRGGTEAFFGQGTRLTVV.

The V and J genes are TRBV6-5 and TRBJ2-1, with D possibly being TRBD2 (6 bases). The V gene's germline CDR1 is MNHEY and CDR2 SVGAGI. V dropped 10 bases and J dropped 2 bases, with 12 bases sitting between them. This CDR3 contains 13 residues. CDR3 DNA sequence: TGTGCCATCGGGCGGGGCCCCTACAATGAGCAGTTCTTC. Its protein product is CAIGRGPYNEQFF.

The rearrangement links TRBV18 to TRBJ1-5, with D maybe TRBD1 (6 bases). The CDR3 has 15 residues. V was cut by 0 bases and J by 6 bases, with 12 bases left in between. CDR1 and CDR2 (germline): KGHSH, LQKENI. CDR3: CASSPPHQGSQPQHF. The CDR3 bases are TGTGCCAGCTCACCACCGCACCAGGGGTCTCAGCCCCAGCATTTT. The full variable domain, rest sourced from reference TRBV18 and TRBJ1-5, is NAGVMQNPRHLVRRRGQEARLRCSPMKGHSHVYWYRQLPEEGLKFMVYLQKENIIDESGMPKERFSAEFPKEGPSILRIQQVVRGDSAAYFCASSPPHQGSQPQHFGDGTRLSIL.

This clone was counted a few times. This sequence joins TRBV10-3 and TRBJ1-5; D gene ambiguous. The V gene's germline CDR1 is ENHRY and CDR2 SYGVKD. V was pared by 10 bases and J by 0 bases, with 7 bases between. The CDR3 runs to 12 residues. This chain's CDR3 is CATSDSNQPQHF. The DNA of the CDR3 is TGTGCCACCTCAGATAGCAATCAGCCCCAGCATTTT.

The chain carries TRBV6-1 and TRBJ1-4, with 10 bases fitting TRBD1. CDR1 and CDR2 from the germline V gene are MNHNS and SASEGT. The CDR3 is 14 residues long. Losses at the gene ends were 7 bases for V and 8 bases for J; bases not matched to a gene: 7. CDR3 loop: CASISGQGSEKLFF. The CDR3 DNA sequence: TGTGCCAGCATATCGGGACAGGGGAGCGAAAAACTGTTTTTT.

The genes are TRBV7-3 and TRBJ1-3; D is ambiguous. The CDR3 totals 14 residues. Germline values: CDR1 SGHTA, CDR2 FQGTGA. V was pared by 2 bases and J by 0 bases, with 5 bases between. The DNA for the CDR3 is TGTGCCAGCAGCTTAGGAGGCTCTGGAAACACCATATATTTT. Its translation is CASSLGGSGNTIYF.

The chain carries TRBV19 and TRBJ2-7; 8 nucleotides agree with TRBD1. Germline CDR1 LNHDA, CDR2 SQIVND (reference sequence). There are 14 residues in the CDR3. The trim removed 5 bases at V and 5 bases at J, leaving 8 bases unmatched. CDR3 in amino acids: CASSDQGAHDEQYF. The CDR3, as DNA: TGTGCCAGTAGTGACCAGGGGGCGCATGACGAGCAGTACTTC.

The rearrangement joins TRBV4-3 to TRBJ1-4; perhaps TRBD1 as D (5 bases). Germline loops: CDR1 LGHNA, CDR2 YSLEER. The CDR3 is 16 residues long. Trimming took off 4 bases at V and 11 bases at J, with 23 bases between the two ends. Written as DNA, the CDR3 is TGCGCCAGCAGCCCCGAGGTCCTTAGGGGAGGAAGCAAACTGTTTTTT. As protein: CASSPEVLRGGSKLFF.

The genes are TRBV19 and TRBJ2-3; the D is unclear. The germline CDR1 and CDR2 sequences are LNHDA and SQIVND (reference sequence). This CDR3 comprises 16 residues. Trimming pared 6 bases from V and 2 bases from J, leaving 18 bases between. In DNA, the CDR3 is TGTGCCAGTAGATCTGGCCAGGCCGTCCACACAGATACGCAGTATTTT. This codes for CASRSGQAVHTDTQYF.

The V gene is TRBV6-5, the J gene TRBJ2-7; 10 nucleotides match TRBD2. CDR3 length equals 15 residues. The germline CDR1 and CDR2 sequences are MNHEY and SVGAGI. The trim removed 6 bases at V and 0 bases at J, leaving 5 bases unmatched. This CDR3 is CASRFSGGSSYEQYF. DNA for the CDR3: TGTGCCAGCAGGTTTAGCGGGGGGAGCTCCTACGAGCAGTACTTC.

This clone was found once. The chain links TRBV18 to TRBJ1-2; D not certain. The V gene's germline CDR1 is KGHSH and CDR2 LQKENI. CDR3 length: 11 residues. The V end lost 6 bases, the J end lost 3 bases, and 5 bases lay between the germline ends. CDR3 residues: CASSQDYGYTF. The CDR3, as DNA: TGTGCCAGCTCCCAAGACTATGGCTACACCTTC. Full variable domain (outside the CDR3, taken from reference TRBV18 and TRBJ1-2): NAGVMQNPRHLVRRRGQEARLRCSPMKGHSHVYWYRQLPEEGLKFMVYLQKENIIDESGMPKERFSAEFPKEGPSILRIQQVVRGDSAAYFCASSQDYGYTFGSGTRLTVV.